The clone carrying this T cell receptor (beta chain) appeared once. This CDR3 has 15 residues. Trimming pared 0 bases from V and 7 bases from J, leaving 13 bases between. The V gene's germline CDR1 is MGHRA and CDR2 YSYEKL. The data belong to a study of PD-1 blockade in classical Hodgkin lymphoma. The sample's time point: cycle 4 day 1 (C4D1), after 6 weeks of nivolumab. Each patient's relapse followed autologous stem cell transplantation, and brentuximab vedotin exposure varied. Produced via immunoSEQ multiplex PCR; TCRdb's table is partial and in-frame only. The sample consists of over 70,000 clones, approximately 90% of them appearing once.

This specimen was peripheral blood mononuclear cells (PBMCs), taken before the fourth cycle of nivolumab. The chain uses TRBV4-1 and TRBJ1-5, with D unresolved. The sequence was obtained from a human donor with classical Hodgkin lymphoma. CDR3 in DNA: TGCGCCAGCAGCCAAGATCGGGAGGGAATACAGCCCCAGCATTTT. This encodes CASSQDREGIQPQHF.